One sample yielded the 17 T cell receptor beta chains listed below, sequenced in a study of OX40 agonist ivuxolimab in advanced cancers. Profiling relied on immunoSEQ multiplex PCR, and the TCRdb table lists in-frame clones only, not all of them. The sample contains approximately 68,000 clones, about 90% of which appear only once. Sequencing used CD4+ or CD8+ T cells sorted from blood, obtained in a trial of the OX40 agonist ivuxolimab. The receptors originated from an adult with an advanced solid tumor such as melanoma, head and neck, liver or kidney cancer.

The gene calls are TRBV5-5 and TRBJ1-4; D ambiguous. CDR3 length: 15 residues. Germline CDR1 and CDR2: SGHKS and YYEKEE (reference sequence). V gave up 0 bases and J gave up 5 bases, with 11 bases separating them. CDR3 sequence: CASSLVPSKNEKLFF. The CDR3 DNA follows: TGTGCCAGCAGCTTGGTTCCCAGCAAGAATGAAAAACTGTTTTTT.

The rearrangement uses TRBV28 and TRBJ2-2; no clear D gene. CDR3 size: 15 residues. The germline V gene has CDR1 MDHEN and CDR2 SYDVKM. Trimming took 6 bases from V and 0 from J, leaving 11 bases between them. The CDR3, as DNA: TGTGCCAGCAGCCTAGGGCTACCGAACACCGGGGAGCTGTTTTTT. It is translated as CASSLGLPNTGELFF.

The rearrangement uses TRBV5-6 and TRBJ2-1, with 9 bases matching TRBD1. V was pared by 2 bases and J by 4 bases, with 13 bases of the junction left unmatched. The germline CDR1 and CDR2 sequences are SGHDT and YYEEEE. This CDR3 is 18 amino acids long. CDR3 bases: TGTGCCAGCAGCTTACAGGGGGCGCTGAGCGGGACTTACAATGAGCAGTTCTTC. It encodes CASSLQGALSGTYNEQFF.

This chain uses TRBV5-6 with TRBJ2-4; maybe TRBD2 (5 bases). The V end was cut by 3 bases, the J end by 3 bases, with 16 bases between. Germline V gives CDR1 SGHDT, CDR2 YYEEEE. The length of the CDR3 is 16 residues. In DNA, the CDR3 is TGTGCCAGCAGCTACCGGGCCCCTGGGAGCAAAAACATTCAGTACTTC. This sequence encodes CASSYRAPGSKNIQYF.

The gene calls are TRBV6-5 and TRBJ2-2; D perhaps matches TRBD1 (5 bases). Deletions cut 6 bases from V and 1 base from J, with 9 bases between. In germline, CDR1 is MNHEY, CDR2 SVGAGI. This CDR3 spans 14 amino acids. CDR3: CASSPTGNTGELFF. The CDR3 DNA follows: TGTGCCAGCAGCCCTACAGGGAACACCGGGGAGCTGTTTTTT.

The V gene is TRBV12-5, the J gene TRBJ2-7; 9 nucleotides line up with TRBD2. The J segment lost 4 bases and the V segment lost 6 bases, leaving 4 bases of the junction unmatched. From germline, CDR1 is LGHNT and CDR2 FRNRAP. This CDR3 is 13 amino acids long. CDR3 bases: TGTGCTAGTGGCTATAGCGGGAGATACGAGCAGTACTTC. Encoded protein: CASGYSGRYEQYF.

This clone appeared once. The CDR3 DNA sequence: TGTGCCAGTAAACAGGGGTTCTTCGGGGAGCTGTTTTTT. Residues: CASKQGFFGELFF. J is TRBJ2-2 and V is TRBV19; 7 bases are a match to TRBD1. Germline lookup yields CDR1 LNHDA and CDR2 SQIVND (reference sequence). The CDR3 loop spans 13 amino acids. V gave up 7 bases and J gave up 7 bases; unmatched junction bases: 6.

The V gene is TRBV11-2, the J gene TRBJ1-3; D unresolved. Trimming shortened V by 4 bases and J by 0 bases, and 4 bases separated the two germline ends. This CDR3 has 13 residues. In germline, CDR1 is SGHAT, CDR2 FQNNGV. The CDR3 spells CASSWPSGNTIYF. As DNA, the CDR3 is TGTGCCAGCAGCTGGCCCTCTGGAAACACCATATATTTT.

The chain carries TRBV29-1 and TRBJ1-5; TRBD1 agrees at 8 bases. The V and J ends lost 7 bases and 4 bases, in that order; junction bases with no gene match: 3. The CDR3 is 12 residues long. Germline lookup yields CDR1 SQVTM and CDR2 ANQGSEA. CDR3 nucleotides: TGCAGCGCAGGACAGGGAAATCAGCCCCAGCATTTT. Translation: CSAGQGNQPQHF.

J is TRBJ2-3 and V is TRBV7-3; the match to TRBD2 covers 7 bases. The germline gives CDR1 SGHTA, CDR2 FQGTGA. Trimming cost V 4 bases and J 5 bases; bases outside gene matches: 9. The CDR3 consists of 15 residues. CDR3 sequence (DNA): TGTGCCAGCAGCTCACAAGCGGGGAGAGGAGATACGCAGTATTTT. Protein sequence: CASSSQAGRGDTQYF.

The chain has TRBV7-6 and TRBJ2-3; 12 bases are a match to TRBD2. With V trimmed by 5 bases and J by 8 bases, 11 bases remained unmatched. This CDR3 is built from 16 residues. CDR1 and CDR2 from the germline V gene are SGHVS and FNYEAQ. The CDR3 protein is CASSASSGRALSTQYF. The CDR3, as DNA: TGTGCCAGCAGCGCATCTAGCGGGAGGGCCCTTTCTACGCAGTATTTT. Based on the CDR3 plus reference TRBV7-6 and TRBJ2-3, the full variable domain is GAGVSQSPRYKVTKRGQDVALRCDPISGHVSLYWYRQALGQGPEFLTYFNYEAQQDKSGLPNDRFSAERPEGSISTLTIQRTEQRDSAMYRCASSASSGRALSTQYFGPGTRLTVL.

This clone was seen more than once but under ten times. The rearrangement joins TRBV6-5 to TRBJ2-3, with a tentative D call TRBD1 (6 bases). Germline V gene lookup returns CDR1 MNHEY and CDR2 SVGAGI. The CDR3 spans 14 residues. The ends were cut back, 5 bases at V and 0 bases at J, with 9 bases in the middle. The CDR3 sequence is CASSRDRSTDTQYF. CDR3 DNA: TGTGCCAGCAGTAGAGACAGGAGCACAGATACGCAGTATTTT.

The V call is TRBV2, the J call TRBJ2-6, with D unresolved. This CDR3 spans 15 amino acids. Germline lookup yields CDR1 SNHLY and CDR2 FYNNEI. V lost 6 bases to trimming and J lost 0 bases, with 9 bases between them. CDR3 in amino acids: CASRIQSSGANVLTF. The CDR3 nucleotides read TGTGCCAGCAGGATACAGAGCTCTGGGGCCAACGTCCTGACTTTC.

The chain joins TRBV5-1 to TRBJ2-6; D uncertain. The V end lost 2 bases, the J end lost 0 bases, and 6 bases lay between the germline ends. There are 15 residues in the CDR3. Germline-derived CDR1 and CDR2 are SGHRS and YFSETQ. The CDR3: CASSFQDSGANVLTF. CDR3 in DNA: TGCGCCAGCAGCTTCCAGGACTCTGGGGCCAACGTCCTGACTTTC.

V gene TRBV11-3 combines with J gene TRBJ1-5; no clear D gene. Germline V gene sequence: CDR1 SGHNT, CDR2 YENEEA. V lost 5 bases to trimming and J lost 0 bases, with 17 bases between them. This CDR3 has 17 residues. Here the CDR3 reads CASSRIPSTYSNQPQHF. DNA of the CDR3: TGTGCCAGCAGCCGAATCCCTTCCACTTATAGCAATCAGCCCCAGCATTTT.

The chain carries TRBV5-6 and TRBJ1-5; D is possibly TRBD1 (5 bases). V was clipped by 1 base and J by 0 bases, with 8 bases between them. CDR3 length: 15 residues. Germline values: CDR1 SGHDT, CDR2 YYEEEE. The CDR3, as DNA: TGTGCCAGCAGCTTGCGGGGGTATAGCAATCAGCCCCAGCATTTT. Translating it yields CASSLRGYSNQPQHF. Full variable domain (remainder filled in from reference TRBV5-6 and TRBJ1-5): DAGVTQSPTHLIKTRGQQVTLRCSPKSGHDTVSWYQQALGQGPQFIFQYYEEEERQRGNFPDRFSGHQFPNYSSELNVNALLLGDSALYLCASSLRGYSNQPQHFGDGTRLSIL.

The rearrangement links TRBV14 to TRBJ2-7, with 7 bases aligning to TRBD1. The junction had 6 bases not matched to a gene; V was cut back by 4 bases and J by 0 bases. The CDR3 length is 15 residues. The germline V gene has CDR1 SGHDN and CDR2 FVKESK. CDR3 sequence reads: CASSLTGAPSYEQYF. The CDR3 DNA follows: TGTGCCAGCAGCCTTACAGGGGCCCCCTCCTACGAGCAGTACTTC.